The present T cell receptor (beta chain) was sequenced within a study of blood T cell repertoires in COVID-19. Study at large: Sites across the United States, Italy and Spain contributed samples from acute and convalescent COVID-19. The analysed material was cDNA or gDNA that came from T cells, B-cell-depleted T cells, or PBMCs.

The length of the CDR3 is 17 residues. V trimming: 4 bases; J trimming: 4 bases; junction bases outside the gene matches: 7. The V gene's germline CDR1 is SGHRS and CDR2 YFSETQ. Per the authors' pipeline: Counts of nucleated cells, estimated from reference gene primer amplification, were obtained. TCRdb's table, derived via immunoSEQ multiplex PCR, lists solely in-frame clones and lacks some. That table gives V, J and clone size, and the DNA gave D and trimming. This sample has some 150,000 clones; about 86% occur once, and the top ten carry roughly 3%. Sequences were obtained from peripheral blood. The V call is TRBV5-1, the J call TRBJ2-3; TRBD2 matches at 15 bases. This sequence originates from an elderly woman with acute or convalescent COVID-19. CDR3 sequence: CASSPRTSGGAADTQYF. CDR3 bases: TGCGCCAGCAGCCCACGGACTAGCGGGGGGGCCGCAGATACGCAGTATTTT. Full variable domain (outside the CDR3, taken from reference TRBV5-1 and TRBJ2-3): KAGVTQTPRYLIKTRGQQVTLSCSPISGHRSVSWYQQTPGQGLQFLFEYFSETQRNKGNFPGRFSGRQFSNSRSEMNVSTLELGDSALYLCASSPRTSGGAADTQYFGPGTRLTVL.